These 10 T cell receptor beta chains were sequenced from one sample in a study of post-analysis software for immune sequencing data. Study-wide findings and caveats: Elevated frequency relative to controls characterized four or five TRBV segments in patients, TRBV5-6, TRBV5-1 and TRBV20-1 among them.

Prepared libraries of TCR beta cDNA carried unique molecular identifiers. TCRdb independently ran MiXCR on the PCR reads; one entry per CDR3 protein. The table has 820,000 or so distinct CDR3 sequences, roughly 50% seen once. These receptors have no known antigen. Sequenced: blood. These receptors were collected from a girl aged 10 to 17 with multiple sclerosis.

V usage is TRBV5-1 and J usage is TRBJ1-2; no firm D call. The CDR3 extends over 14 amino acids. Germline V lookup: CDR1 SGHRS, CDR2 YFSETQ. Trimming left V 0 bases short and J 7 bases short, with 13 bases between. CDR3 DNA sequence: TGCGCCAGCAGCTTGGGGAACCCGCCGGGTGGCTACACCTTC. Translating it yields CASSLGNPPGGYTF.

The chain couples TRBV5-1 to TRBJ1-4; TRBD1 matches 7 bases. V shed 1 base, J shed 6 bases, and the junction held 6 bases outside the gene matches. Germline V gene lookup returns CDR1 SGHRS and CDR2 YFSETQ. This CDR3 has 15 amino acids. Here the CDR3 reads CASSLRGPLDEKLFF. Written as DNA, the CDR3 is TGCGCCAGCAGCTTGAGGGGGCCACTCGATGAAAAACTGTTTTTT.

V is TRBV5-1 and J is TRBJ2-4, with 8 bases identical to TRBD2. The J call may not be correct, given that the DNA end is closer to TRBJ2-7. The CDR3 covers 15 residues. The germline V gene encodes CDR1 SGHRS and CDR2 YFSETQ. CDR3 residues: CASSPGGTESYEQYF. CDR3 DNA: TGCGCCAGCAGCCCGGGAGGGACGGAGTCCTACGAGCAGTACTTC.

This clonotype was counted a few times. The V gene is TRBV3-1, the J gene TRBJ1-4; possible D gene TRBD1, 5 bases. V was pared by 2 bases and J by 8 bases, with 12 bases between. This CDR3 region has 14 residues. Germline CDR1 reads LGHDT; CDR2 reads YNNKEL (reference sequence). The CDR3: CASSQWDLGEKLFF. The DNA of the CDR3 is TGTGCCAGCAGCCAATGGGACCTTGGGGAAAAACTGTTTTTT.

The V call is TRBV4-2, the J call TRBJ2-1; 11 nucleotides match TRBD1. The V segment lost 4 bases and the J segment 2 bases; nucleotides outside the gene matches: 7. Germline V CDR1 and CDR2: LGHNA, YNFKEQ. The CDR3 is 17 amino acids. The CDR3 region is CASSRYWTGGAYNEQFF. CDR3 sequence (DNA): TGTGCCAGCAGCCGCTATTGGACAGGGGGCGCCTACAATGAGCAGTTCTTC.

This clonotype was observed a handful of times. The V gene is TRBV4-2, the J gene TRBJ2-1; 7 bases agree with TRBD2. The trim removed 1 base at V and 7 bases at J, leaving 22 bases unmatched. The CDR3 is made up of 20 amino acids. Germline CDR1 and CDR2: LGHNA and YNFKEQ. CDR3 protein: CASSQVHGGGRYPPGNEQFF. The CDR3, as DNA: TGTGCCAGCAGCCAAGTTCATGGGGGGGGGAGGTATCCTCCTGGGAATGAGCAGTTCTTC.

Here the CDR3 DNA reads TGCAGTGCTACCGCCGGGACAGCTAACACCGGGGAGCTGTTTTTT. Translated: CSATAGTANTGELFF. The V call is TRBV20-1, the J call TRBJ2-2, with 7 nucleotides matching TRBD1. Trimming cost V 4 bases and J 2 bases; bases outside gene matches: 7. The CDR3 covers 15 residues. Germline V lookup: CDR1 DFQATT, CDR2 SNEGSKA (reference sequence).

This clonotype was seen more than once but under ten times. The chain uses TRBV9 and TRBJ2-5; unclear D gene. The germline CDR1 and CDR2 sequences are SGDLS and YYNGEE. The CDR3 runs 12 residues. V was shortened by 0 bases and J by 4 bases, with 4 bases between the two germline ends. The CDR3 region has the DNA TGTGCCAGCAGCGTAGATCGAGAGACCCAGTACTTC. It is translated as CASSVDRETQYF. Full variable domain (remainder filled in from reference TRBV9 and TRBJ2-5): DSGVTQTPKHLITATGQRVTLRCSPRSGDLSVYWYQQSLDQGLQFLIQYYNGEERAKGNILERFSAQQFPDLHSELNLSSLELGDSALYFCASSVDRETQYFGPGTRLLVL.

This clonotype was seen only a few times. J is TRBJ2-7 and V is TRBV7-9, with no clear D. The V and J ends lost 5 bases and 3 bases respectively, with 5 bases between them. This CDR3 is 11 amino acids long. The germline gives CDR1 SEHNR, CDR2 FQNEAQ (reference sequence). The chain's CDR3 is CASSINYEQYF. The DNA for the CDR3 is TGTGCCAGCAGCATTAACTACGAGCAGTACTTC.

This clonotype turned up a few times. This chain uses TRBV10-3 with TRBJ2-7; 8 bases agree with TRBD1. The CDR3 is 13 amino acids. V lost 6 bases to trimming and J lost 7 bases; unmatched junction nucleotides: 8. Germline CDR1 is ENHRY and CDR2 is SYGVKD. The CDR3, as DNA: TGTGCCATCAGCCCGGACAGGGCGGGGGAGCAGTACTTC. Protein sequence: CAISPDRAGEQYF.